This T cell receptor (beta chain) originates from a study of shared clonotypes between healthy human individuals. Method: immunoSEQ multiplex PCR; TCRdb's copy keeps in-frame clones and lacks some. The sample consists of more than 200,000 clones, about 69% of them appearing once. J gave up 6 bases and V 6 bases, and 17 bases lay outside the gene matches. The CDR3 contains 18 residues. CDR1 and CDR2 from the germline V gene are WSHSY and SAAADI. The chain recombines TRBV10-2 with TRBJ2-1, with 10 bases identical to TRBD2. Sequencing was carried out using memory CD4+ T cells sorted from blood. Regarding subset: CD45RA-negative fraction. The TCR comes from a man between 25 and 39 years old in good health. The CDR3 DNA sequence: TGCGCCAGCAGCCATACCTCAATGCTAGCGGGAGTGGGCAATGAGCAGTTCTTC. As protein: CASSHTSMLAGVGNEQFF.